This T cell receptor (beta chain) was documented in a study of shared clonotypes between healthy human individuals. General study findings and limits: Among non-shared clonotypes, generation probabilities were lower than among those shared by all four donors. Clonotype sharing among donors likely depends on sequencing depth. It was observed that 5% to 6.5% of naive CD4 clonotypes were shared across several donors. Generally, estimated richness proved larger in naive subsets than it did in memory subsets.

Points on this clone: Its specificity is unknown.

CD45RO-negative, CCR7-positively selected cells formed the naive CD8 fraction, excluding terminally differentiated effector memory CD45RA+ cells. Trimming stripped 3 bases from V and 4 bases from J, with 13 bases between. Germline V gene sequence: CDR1 MDHEN, CDR2 SYDVKM. The CDR3 is 14 residues long. Data came from immunoSEQ multiplex PCR; TCRdb stores just in-frame clones and leaves some out. The sample contains more than 2 million clones, around 93% of which appear only once. The rearrangement joins TRBV28 to TRBJ2-7, with D perhaps TRBD2 (6 bases). Sequencing was carried out using naive CD8+ T cells from PBMCs. The clonotype was recovered from a man aged 18 to 29 in good health. Some clones in this sample may be carry-over from other donors' samples. The CDR3 loop is CASSFSGTPYEQYF. The CDR3 DNA reads TGTGCCAGCAGTTTTTCGGGGACTCCTTACGAGCAGTACTTC.